This T cell receptor (beta chain) is from a study of blood T cells in healthy people across ages. Germline assignment: CDR1 DFQATT and CDR2 SNEGSKA (reference sequence). The length of the CDR3 is 13 residues. This clonotype was picked up one time. Its cognate antigen is unknown. At one end the junction does not follow the germline gene, possibly because of a read error. Primed by a sample-barcoded 5' primer and a J-beta primer mix, a second PCR proceeded for 7 to 11 cycles. There were at least 3 million CDR3-containing paired-end reads obtained from each sample. Using its own MiXCR run on the 5' RACE reads, TCRdb lists one record per CDR3 protein. Altogether over a million distinct CDR3 sequences are present, roughly 64% being singletons, with the ten largest covering 6.5% to 8%. Whole-study results and caveats: Fewer expanded clones and more diversity marked long-lived versus aged donors. Getting older went along with TCR beta diversity per million T cells dropping roughly linearly. Across samples, TCR beta diversity tracked strongly with naive T cell percentage.

The sequenced sample consisted of blood. This TCR was recovered from a man in his late teens or twenties in good health. V usage is TRBV20-1 and J usage is TRBJ2-1; 8 nucleotides agree with TRBD2. DNA for the CDR3: TGCAGTGCGGACGGGCTAGCGGGCCCCTCCCCACTCTTC. Its translation: CSADGLAGPSPLF.